This T cell receptor (beta chain) was identified in a study of T-cell memory formation after mild COVID-19. Each CDR3 protein is one row after TCRdb ran MiXCR on the 5' RACE reads. The sample yields 350,000 to 550,000 distinct CDR3 sequences, over 15% seen once. Sequencing was done on a sample of PBMCs or a T cell subset sorted from them (not recorded which). The TCR was taken from a man younger than 30 who had mild COVID-19 (a few samples of this study predate the infection). Cell type and time point are not known.

The CDR3 DNA follows: TGTGCCAGCAGCTTCACCTGGACAGGTGGGGAGACCCAGTACTTC. It specifies CASSFTWTGGETQYF. The V and J genes are TRBV7-9 and TRBJ2-5; TRBD1 agrees at 7 bases. The CDR3 totals 15 residues. Trimming at V came to 3 bases and at J to 5 bases, leaving 9 bases not matched to a gene. The germline CDR1 and CDR2 sequences are SEHNR and FQNEAQ (reference sequence).